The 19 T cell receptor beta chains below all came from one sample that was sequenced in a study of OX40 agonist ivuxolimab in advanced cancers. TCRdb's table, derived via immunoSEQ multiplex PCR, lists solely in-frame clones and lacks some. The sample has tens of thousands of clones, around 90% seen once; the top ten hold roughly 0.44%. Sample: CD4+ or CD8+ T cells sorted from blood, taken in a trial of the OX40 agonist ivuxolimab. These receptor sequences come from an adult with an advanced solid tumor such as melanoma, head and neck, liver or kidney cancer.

The CDR3 DNA follows: TGTGCCAGCAGTGACGGGGTAGTGGGCTATGGCTACACCTTC. The encoded protein is CASSDGVVGYGYTF. The V call is TRBV6-1, the J call TRBJ1-2; D unclear. From germline, CDR1 is MNHNS and CDR2 SASEGT. The CDR3 runs to 14 residues. V lost 3 bases and J 4 bases, leaving 12 bases between the germline ends.

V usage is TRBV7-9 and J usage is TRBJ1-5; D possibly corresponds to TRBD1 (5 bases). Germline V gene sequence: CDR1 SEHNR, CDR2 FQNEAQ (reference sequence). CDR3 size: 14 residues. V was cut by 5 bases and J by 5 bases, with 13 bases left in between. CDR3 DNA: TGTGCCAGCAGCCCCTTATCGGGGGATCAGCCCCAGCATTTT. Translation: CASSPLSGDQPQHF.

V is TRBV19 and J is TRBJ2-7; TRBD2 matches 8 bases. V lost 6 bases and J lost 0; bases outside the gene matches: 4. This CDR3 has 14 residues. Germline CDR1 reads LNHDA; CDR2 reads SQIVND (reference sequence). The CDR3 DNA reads TGTGCCAGTAGGACGACTAGCGCCTCCTACGAGCAGTACTTC. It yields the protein CASRTTSASYEQYF.

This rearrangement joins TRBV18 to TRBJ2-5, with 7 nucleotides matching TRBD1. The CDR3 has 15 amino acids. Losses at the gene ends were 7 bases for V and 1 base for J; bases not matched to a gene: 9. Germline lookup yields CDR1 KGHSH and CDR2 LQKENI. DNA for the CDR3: TGTGCCAGCTACTTGACAGGGACCCCCCAAGAGACCCAGTACTTC. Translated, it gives CASYLTGTPQETQYF.

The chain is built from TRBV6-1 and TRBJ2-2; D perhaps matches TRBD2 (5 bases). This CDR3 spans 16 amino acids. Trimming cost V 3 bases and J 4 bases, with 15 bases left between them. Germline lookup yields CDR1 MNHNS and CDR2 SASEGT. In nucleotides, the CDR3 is TGTGCCAGCAGTGACACTTGGACTCAATTCACCGGGGAGCTGTTTTTT. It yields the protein CASSDTWTQFTGELFF.

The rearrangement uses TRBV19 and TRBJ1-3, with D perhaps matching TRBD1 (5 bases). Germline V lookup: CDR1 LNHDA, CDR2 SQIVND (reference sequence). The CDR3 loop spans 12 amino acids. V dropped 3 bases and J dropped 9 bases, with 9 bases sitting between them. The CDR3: CASSMGEGTIYF. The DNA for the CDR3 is TGTGCCAGTAGTATGGGGGAAGGCACCATATATTTT.

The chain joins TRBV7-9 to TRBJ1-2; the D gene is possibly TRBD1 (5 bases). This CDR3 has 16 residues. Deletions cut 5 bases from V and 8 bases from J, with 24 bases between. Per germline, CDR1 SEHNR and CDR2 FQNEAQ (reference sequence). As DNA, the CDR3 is TGTGCCAGCAGCCGGGACGGCGGTTTTTTGGTACGGGGCTACACCTTC. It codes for CASSRDGGFLVRGYTF.

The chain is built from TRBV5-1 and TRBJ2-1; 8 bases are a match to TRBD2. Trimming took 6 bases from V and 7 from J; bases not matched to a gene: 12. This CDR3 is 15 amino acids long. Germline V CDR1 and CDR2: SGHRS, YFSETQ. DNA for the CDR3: TGCGCCAGCACCGCTCGAACTAGCGGAGGGAATGAGCAGTTCTTC. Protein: CASTARTSGGNEQFF. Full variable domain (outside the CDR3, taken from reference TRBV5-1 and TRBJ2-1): KAGVTQTPRYLIKTRGQQVTLSCSPISGHRSVSWYQQTPGQGLQFLFEYFSETQRNKGNFPGRFSGRQFSNSRSEMNVSTLELGDSALYLCASTARTSGGNEQFFGPGTRLTVL.

The CDR3 coding sequence is TGTGCCAGCAGCTGGACAGGGGAAAAACTGTTTTTT. It encodes CASSWTGEKLFF. The chain employs TRBV11-2 and TRBJ1-4, with 8 bases lining up with TRBD1. Germline V gene data show CDR1 as SGHAT and CDR2 as FQNNGV. The CDR3 totals 12 residues. V was clipped by 4 bases and J by 8 bases; unmatched bases: 0.

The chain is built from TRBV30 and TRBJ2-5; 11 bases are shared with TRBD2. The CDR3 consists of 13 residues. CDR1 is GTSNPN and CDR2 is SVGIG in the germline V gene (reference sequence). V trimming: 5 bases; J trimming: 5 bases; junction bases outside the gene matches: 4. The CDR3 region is CAWCIAGGETQYF. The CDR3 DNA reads TGTGCCTGGTGTATAGCGGGAGGGGAGACCCAGTACTTC.

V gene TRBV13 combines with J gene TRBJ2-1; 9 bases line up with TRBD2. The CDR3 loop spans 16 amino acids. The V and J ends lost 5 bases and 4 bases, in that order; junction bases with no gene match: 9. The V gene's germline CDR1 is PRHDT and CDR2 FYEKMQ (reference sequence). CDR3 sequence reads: CASSPLPSGDYNEQFF. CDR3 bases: TGTGCCAGCAGCCCCCTTCCTAGCGGGGATTACAATGAGCAGTTCTTC.

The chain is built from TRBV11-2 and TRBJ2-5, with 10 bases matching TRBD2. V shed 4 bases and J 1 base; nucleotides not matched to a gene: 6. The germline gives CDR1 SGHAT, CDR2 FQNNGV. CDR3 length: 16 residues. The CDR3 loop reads CASSSRLAGTQETQYF. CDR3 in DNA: TGTGCCAGCAGCTCACGACTAGCGGGTACCCAAGAGACCCAGTACTTC. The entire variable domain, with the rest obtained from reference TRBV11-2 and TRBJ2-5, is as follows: EAGVAQSPRYKIIEKRQSVAFWCNPISGHATLYWYQQILGQGPKLLIQFQNNGVVDDSQLPKDRFSAERLKGVDSTLKIQPAKLEDSAVYLCASSSRLAGTQETQYFGPGTRLLVL.

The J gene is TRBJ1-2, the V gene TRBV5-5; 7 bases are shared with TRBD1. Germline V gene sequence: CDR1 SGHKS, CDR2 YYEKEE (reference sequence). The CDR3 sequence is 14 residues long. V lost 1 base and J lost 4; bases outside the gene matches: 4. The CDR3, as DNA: TGTGCCAGCAGCTTGAGGGCAGGGGGCTATGGCTACACCTTC. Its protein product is CASSLRAGGYGYTF.

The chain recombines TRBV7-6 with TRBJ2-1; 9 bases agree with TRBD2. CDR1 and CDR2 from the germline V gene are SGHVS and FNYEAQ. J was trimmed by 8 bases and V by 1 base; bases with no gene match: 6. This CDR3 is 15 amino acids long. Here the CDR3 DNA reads TGTGCCAGCAGCTTAGGCGCGGGAGGGAGCCATGAGCAGTTCTTC. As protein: CASSLGAGGSHEQFF.

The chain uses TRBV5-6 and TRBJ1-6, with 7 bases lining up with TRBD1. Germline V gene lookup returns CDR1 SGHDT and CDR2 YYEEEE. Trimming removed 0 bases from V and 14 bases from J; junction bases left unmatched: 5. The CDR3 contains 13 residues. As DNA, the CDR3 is TGTGCCAGCAGCTTGGAACAGGGGTGGGCCCTCCACTTT. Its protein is CASSLEQGWALHF.

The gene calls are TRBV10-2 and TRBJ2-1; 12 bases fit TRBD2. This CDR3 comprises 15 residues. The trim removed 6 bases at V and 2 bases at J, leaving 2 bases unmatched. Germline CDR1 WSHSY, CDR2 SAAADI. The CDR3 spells CASRRLAGAYNEQFF. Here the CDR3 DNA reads TGCGCCAGCAGAAGACTAGCGGGAGCCTACAATGAGCAGTTCTTC.

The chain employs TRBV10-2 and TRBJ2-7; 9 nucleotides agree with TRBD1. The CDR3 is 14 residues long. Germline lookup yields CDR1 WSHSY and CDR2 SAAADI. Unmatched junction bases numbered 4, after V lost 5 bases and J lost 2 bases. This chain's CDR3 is CASSSGTGTYEQYF. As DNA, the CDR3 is TGCGCCAGCAGTTCCGGGACAGGGACCTACGAGCAGTACTTC.

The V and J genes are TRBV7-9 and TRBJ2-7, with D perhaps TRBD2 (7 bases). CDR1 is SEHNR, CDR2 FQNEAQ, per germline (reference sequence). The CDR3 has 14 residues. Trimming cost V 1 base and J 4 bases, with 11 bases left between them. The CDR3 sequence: CASSLGEGGYEQYF. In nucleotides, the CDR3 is TGTGCCAGCAGCTTAGGGGAGGGGGGATACGAGCAGTACTTC.

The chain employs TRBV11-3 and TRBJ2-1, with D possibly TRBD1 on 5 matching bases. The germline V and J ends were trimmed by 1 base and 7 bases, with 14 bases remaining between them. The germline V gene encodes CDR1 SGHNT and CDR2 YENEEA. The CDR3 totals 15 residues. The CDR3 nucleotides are TGTGCCAGCAGCTTAGTGTTCCAGGGTGTTAATGAGCAGTTCTTC. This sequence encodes CASSLVFQGVNEQFF.